The clone carrying this T cell receptor (beta chain) has more than one count but fewer than ten. From germline, CDR1 is SGHVS and CDR2 FQNEAQ. The germline V and J ends were trimmed by 5 bases and 8 bases, with 15 bases remaining between them. This CDR3 is built from 13 residues. This sample stems from a study of T cell changes during pregnancy in multiple sclerosis. Profiling relied on immunoSEQ multiplex PCR, and the TCRdb table lists in-frame clones only, not all of them. The profile covers about 77,000 clones, with approximately 89% appearing a single time and approximately 2% taken by the ten largest.

The chain employs TRBV7-8 and TRBJ1-2; a possible D gene is TRBD1 (5 bases). The source material was peripheral blood, sampled before pregnancy. This receptor was identified in a female donor with multiple sclerosis, enrolled in a pregnancy study. CDR3 loop: CASSPRAGYGYTF. The CDR3 nucleotides read TGTGCCAGCAGCCCCCGGGCAGGGTACGGCTACACCTTC. Full variable domain (rest looked up from reference TRBV7-8 and TRBJ1-2): GAGVSQSPRYKVAKRGQDVALRCDPISGHVSLFWYQQALGQGPEFLTYFQNEAQLDKSGLPSDRFFAERPEGSVSTLKIQRTQQEDSAVYLCASSPRAGYGYTFGSGTRLTVV.